The rows below give T cell receptor beta chains drawn from one sample of a study of blood T cell repertoires in COVID-19. Produced via immunoSEQ multiplex PCR; TCRdb's table is partial and in-frame only. The sample contains approximately 66,000 clones, almost 90% of which appear only once. Sequencing used peripheral blood. The receptors were gathered from a woman between 45 and 60 years old with active or convalescent COVID-19. Both conserved end residues are trimmed from each CDR3. The order of the fields is V gene, J gene, CDR3 protein.

V: TRBV10-3; J: TRBJ1-6; CDR3: AIGLDRESNSPLH
V: TRBV28; J: TRBJ2-7; CDR3: ASSLGGQSDEQY
V: TRBV7-8; J: TRBJ1-1; CDR3: ASSYNRNTEAF
V: TRBV6-5; J: TRBJ1-3; CDR3: ASTRTGTGNTIY
V: TRBV12-3/TRBV12-4; J: TRBJ2-5; CDR3: ASSPEVAETQY
V: TRBV27; J: TRBJ2-7; CDR3: ASSLFGDSYEQY
V: TRBV5-4; J: TRBJ2-1; CDR3: ASSLMRRSGKGNEQF
V: TRBV20-1; J: TRBJ2-3; CDR3: SASPGHFTDTQY
V: TRBV14; J: TRBJ1-4; CDR3: ASSQESATNEKLF
V: TRBV4-2; J: TRBJ1-5; CDR3: ASSLLMDRGNQPQH
V: TRBV5-1; J: TRBJ1-1; CDR3: ASSPALLQGNTEAF
V: TRBV3-1/TRBV3-2; J: TRBJ1-2; CDR3: ASSQPHNYGYT
V: TRBV6-5; J: TRBJ2-2; CDR3: ASSIDYRVTGELF
V: TRBV3-1/TRBV3-2; J: TRBJ2-3; CDR3: ASSPGQKSTDTQY
V: TRBV7-9; J: TRBJ2-3; CDR3: ASSLGGGSMGDTQY
V: TRBV5-1; J: TRBJ1-6; CDR3: ASSPQGPRRGSPLH
V: TRBV29-1; J: TRBJ2-7; CDR3: SVAVGTGVYEQY
V: TRBV5-6; J: TRBJ2-7; CDR3: ASSLYYRGYSYEQY
V: TRBV10-1; J: TRBJ2-3; CDR3: ASSDAGGSRTDTQY
V: TRBV2; J: TRBJ2-5; CDR3: ASRLTGGTGETQY
V: TRBV9; J: TRBJ2-7; CDR3: ASSVGGAASYEQY
V: TRBV5-1; J: TRBJ2-3; CDR3: ASSQIEGRVTARLTDTQY
V: TRBV10-1; J: TRBJ2-2; CDR3: ASSPTSGRANTGELF
V: TRBV10-2; J: TRBJ1-5; CDR3: ASRGTEQVNQPQH
V: TRBV28; J: TRBJ1-2; CDR3: ASSLLGQSDINYGYT
V: TRBV19; J: TRBJ1-1; CDR3: ASSPRQGNTEAF
V: TRBV5-8; J: TRBJ1-1; CDR3: ASSLLGHTKLYTEAF
V: TRBV4-1; J: TRBJ2-1; CDR3: ASSQVLAGEVIDEQF
V: TRBV19; J: TRBJ2-7; CDR3: ASSHPGWHEQY
V: TRBV5-1; J: TRBJ1-1; CDR3: ASSPVLAGTEAF
V: TRBV30; J: TRBJ1-2; CDR3: AWYPQGPPGYT
V: TRBV3-1/TRBV3-2; J: TRBJ1-2; CDR3: ASSPGQGWGYT
V: TRBV6-6; J: TRBJ1-1; CDR3: ASRGAIFNTEAF
V: TRBV9; J: TRBJ2-7; CDR3: ASSVADSGIYEQY
V: TRBV18; J: TRBJ1-4; CDR3: ASSVDEDEKLF
V: TRBV5-4; J: TRBJ2-5; CDR3: ASTGLADGTQY
V: TRBV28; J: TRBJ1-2; CDR3: ASSADRNYGYT
V: TRBV13; J: TRBJ1-5; CDR3: ASSLGTGYNQPQH
V: TRBV5-4; J: TRBJ1-3; CDR3: ASSLGGGNTIY
V: TRBV9; J: TRBJ1-1; CDR3: ASSVGGTGLNTEAF
V: TRBV5-1; J: TRBJ1-1; CDR3: ASSLSTGVHTEAF
V: TRBV2; J: TRBJ2-4; CDR3: ASSEDVGGLAKNIQY
V: TRBV9; J: TRBJ2-3; CDR3: ASSVDGITDTQY
V: TRBV5-4; J: TRBJ1-2; CDR3: ASSRRPGEIFDYGYT
V: TRBV7-2; J: TRBJ1-1; CDR3: ASSLTGDTEAF
V: TRBV5-1; J: TRBJ2-3; CDR3: ASSLDPSGRNTDTQY
V: TRBV3-1/TRBV3-2; J: TRBJ2-5; CDR3: ASSQDVAGVMEETQY
V: TRBV7-3; J: TRBJ2-2; CDR3: ASRLAGETGELF
V: TRBV14; J: TRBJ2-2; CDR3: ASSPTRQAANTGELF
V: TRBV19; J: TRBJ2-2; CDR3: ASWEGLAGVDGELF
V: TRBV30; J: TRBJ2-3; CDR3: AWNGASTDTQY
V: TRBV7-7; J: TRBJ2-7; CDR3: ASSLGTDLREQY
V: TRBV2; J: TRBJ1-2; CDR3: ASSLGQGNYGYT
V: TRBV2; J: TRBJ2-7; CDR3: ASMLQGYEQY
V: TRBV14; J: TRBJ2-5; CDR3: ASSLAGAKETQY
V: TRBV5-6; J: TRBJ2-7; CDR3: ASSYGTSGSYEQY
V: TRBV6-5; J: TRBJ2-5; CDR3: ASSYSRGRRETQY
V: TRBV5-4; J: TRBJ2-1; CDR3: ASSRDSSYNEQF
V: TRBV29-1; J: TRBJ1-2; CDR3: SVVASDDHYGYT